This entry lists 8 T cell receptor beta chains sequenced from one sample in a study of cytomegalovirus exposure and HLA in healthy donors. PCR amplification relied on 60 Vbeta primers (plus 13 Jbeta primers). Repertoires were generated with immunoSEQ multiplex PCR, while TCRdb's copy carries only in-frame clones and drops some. The sample lists approximately 150,000 clones; 65% to 85% were seen once. The sample was PBMCs. Every receptor here comes from a woman aged 30 to 39 in good health and CMV-seropositive.

The chain combines TRBV29-1 with TRBJ1-2; 7 nucleotides align to TRBD1. The V and J ends lost 6 bases and 1 base, in that order; junction bases with no gene match: 8. This CDR3 comprises 14 residues. CDR1 SQVTM and CDR2 ANQGSEA come from the germline V gene. The CDR3 sequence is CSVRVGTDNYGYTF. The DNA for the CDR3 is TGCAGCGTCCGAGTCGGGACAGATAACTATGGCTACACCTTC.

The chain is built from TRBV19 and TRBJ1-6; D uncertain. The CDR3 loop spans 16 amino acids. The germline V and J ends were trimmed by 6 bases and 5 bases, with 17 bases remaining between them. The V gene's germline CDR1 is LNHDA and CDR2 SQIVND (reference sequence). The CDR3 nucleotides are TGTGCCAGTAGGAAAGGACTTTACTCAAATAATTCACCCCTCCACTTT. It is translated as CASRKGLYSNNSPLHF.

The chain employs TRBV2 and TRBJ1-6, with 9 nucleotides matching TRBD1. Trimming took 6 bases from V and 9 from J; bases not matched to a gene: 12. Germline V gene sequence: CDR1 SNHLY, CDR2 FYNNEI. The CDR3 is 16 residues long. CDR3 loop: CASSDNRDRATSPLHF. CDR3 nucleotides: TGTGCCAGCAGCGATAACCGGGACAGGGCTACTTCACCCCTCCACTTT.

The rearrangement uses TRBV4-1 and TRBJ2-7; D uncertain. V lost 2 bases and J lost 2, with 10 bases in between. Germline CDR1 MGHRA, CDR2 YSYEKL. The CDR3 sequence is 14 residues long. The CDR3 DNA follows: TGCGCCAGCAGCCAACTACTAAGCACCTACGAGCAGTACTTC. This encodes CASSQLLSTYEQYF.

The rearrangement uses TRBV2 and TRBJ2-3, with 9 nucleotides matching TRBD1. This CDR3 is built from 19 residues. CDR1 SNHLY and CDR2 FYNNEI come from the germline V gene. The ends lost 0 bases at V and 2 bases at J; junction bases unmatched: 12. The CDR3: CASSEAFLSWDRVTDTQYF. The DNA of the CDR3 is TGTGCCAGCAGTGAAGCGTTTCTATCGTGGGACAGGGTCACAGATACGCAGTATTTT.

The chain recombines TRBV18 with TRBJ1-1; 9 bases agree with TRBD1. The V segment lost 3 bases and the J segment 1 base; nucleotides outside the gene matches: 0. Looked up from germline, CDR1 is KGHSH and CDR2 is LQKENI. CDR3 length equals 14 residues. The CDR3, as DNA: TGTGCCAGCTCACCGGACAGGGGGAACACTGAAGCTTTCTTT. It translates to CASSPDRGNTEAFF.

V usage is TRBV19 and J usage is TRBJ1-1; 10 bases are shared with TRBD1. The CDR3 has 14 amino acids. CDR1 and CDR2 from the germline V gene are LNHDA and SQIVND (reference sequence). The trim removed 7 bases at V and 5 bases at J, leaving 7 bases unmatched. Written as DNA, the CDR3 is TGTGCCAGTAACGACAGGGGGCGTGAGACTGAAGCTTTCTTT. It is translated as CASNDRGRETEAFF. The full variable domain, completed using reference TRBV19 and TRBJ1-1, is DGGITQSPKYLFRKEGQNVTLSCEQNLNHDAMYWYRQDPGQGLRLIYYSQIVNDFQKGDIAEGYSVSREKKESFPLTVTSAQKNPTAFYLCASNDRGRETEAFFGQGTRLTVV.

This chain connects TRBV9 to TRBJ2-7; D may be TRBD2 (7 bases). V was trimmed by 0 bases and J by 0 bases, leaving 13 bases between them. The CDR3 is 16 residues long. Germline CDR1 reads SGDLS; CDR2 reads YYNGEE. CDR3 amino acids: CASSVEAGAYSYEQYF. For the CDR3, the DNA is TGTGCCAGCAGCGTAGAGGCGGGGGCCTACTCCTACGAGCAGTACTTC.